This entry lists 2 T cell receptor beta chains sequenced from one sample in a study of blood T cells in healthy people across ages. A second PCR of roughly 7 to 11 cycles used a sample-barcoded 5' primer and a J-beta primer mix. Each CDR3 protein is one row after TCRdb ran MiXCR on the 5' RACE reads. Of about 1.8 million distinct CDR3 sequences in the sample, roughly 52% were seen once. The sample taken for sequencing was blood. These receptors were collected from a middle-aged woman in good health.

V gene TRBV27 combines with J gene TRBJ2-3, with 13 bases lining up with TRBD2. The CDR3 is 18 residues long. The ends lost 0 bases at V and 1 base at J; junction bases unmatched: 4. Germline CDR1 is MNHEY and CDR2 is SMNVEV (reference sequence). CDR3: CASSLSLAGGLGTDTQYF. CDR3 DNA sequence: TGTGCCAGCAGTTTATCACTAGCGGGGGGGCTGGGCACAGATACGCAGTATTTT.

The chain uses TRBV4-1 and TRBJ2-2; possibly TRBD2 for D (6 bases). This CDR3 has 17 residues. V lost 1 base, J lost 2 bases, and 14 bases lay in between. Germline loops: CDR1 MGHRA, CDR2 YSYEKL. This CDR3 is CASSQGSGLHNTGELFF. The CDR3 DNA sequence: TGCGCCAGCAGCCAAGGTTCGGGACTTCATAACACCGGGGAGCTGTTTTTT.